The sequence of this T cell receptor beta chain was determined in a study of CD8+ T cells in alopecia areata. General observations from the study: Affected lesional scalp, above all in alopecia totalis/universalis, was more clonal than normal scalp.

RNA was isolated and reverse transcribed to cDNA, the sequencing template. The assay was immunoSEQ multiplex PCR, and TCRdb's table has in-frame clones only and misses some. The profile covers about 9,000 clones, none occurring a single time. A panel of CD4, CD8alpha, NKG2D, NKG2ACE and other markers served to sort pooled cutaneous lymph node cells. Ten or more counts support this clone. Its cognate antigen is unknown. The listed genes are named as in mouse. Coverage ceases 4 residues before the CDR3 finishes, and the germline J gene fills in the end. There are 13 residues in the CDR3. CDR1 is NNHDY, CDR2 SYVADS, per germline.

The sample was CD8+ T cells sorted from a lymph node. The V and J genes are TRBV13-3 and TRBJ2-7; the D gene is possibly TRBD1 (5 bases). This receptor was taken from a C3H/HeJ mouse with alopecia areata. MHC haplotype of the mouse line: H2-k. CDR3 residues: CASSDARQYEQYF. CDR3 bases read: TGTGCCAGCAGTGATGCAAGACAGTAT.